This is a list of T cell receptor beta chains from one sample in a study of blood T cell repertoires in COVID-19. The assay was immunoSEQ multiplex PCR, and TCRdb's table has in-frame clones only and misses some. This sample has 150,000 to 180,000 clones, with less than 95% found just once. The sequenced sample was peripheral blood. These receptors were collected from a man in his fifties or sixties with acute or convalescent COVID-19. The conserved cysteine and the conserved F or W are not part of the CDR3 here. Fields, in order: V gene, CDR3 protein.

>TRBV29-1
SVTPDSGREPYNEQF
>TRBV5-1
ASSEIQGVDYT
>TRBV18
ASSPPGTASGYT
>TRBV18
ASSPGQVHSGANVLT
>TRBV3-1/TRBV3-2
ASSQDPGTSGSNEQF
>TRBV6-5
ASSFGTGQAF
>TRBV19
ASSKLGQGGELF
>TRBV7-9
ASSLEAVTHYEQY
>TRBV5-1
ASSLGATNSYEQY
>TRBV3-1/TRBV3-2
ASSPVFQAREQY
>TRBV5-4
ASSFGQDWGYT
>TRBV28
ASSLLGQGQETQY
>TRBV10-3
AISELGGLRNTIY
>TRBV9
ASSVGTGSLYEQY
>TRBV7-7
ASSLGGGGQETQY
>TRBV9
ASSASGRVYNEQF
>TRBV19
ASSSQKEGYGYT
>TRBV5-1
ASSLDGTGGKRDTEAF
>TRBV19
ASTPGGGAGNEQF
>TRBV7-2
ASSFIRDRGIHGYT
>TRBV27
ASSFMGRNTEAF
>TRBV5-4
ASSPRGGGPSYEQY
>TRBV7-6
ASSFRLADYEHTDTQY
>TRBV10-3
ATRGTSGTNTGELF
>TRBV28
ASIRTGRSYEQY
>TRBV6-2/TRBV6-3
ASSYLMIPGGHNEQF
>TRBV13
ASSRGQGPRGYGYT